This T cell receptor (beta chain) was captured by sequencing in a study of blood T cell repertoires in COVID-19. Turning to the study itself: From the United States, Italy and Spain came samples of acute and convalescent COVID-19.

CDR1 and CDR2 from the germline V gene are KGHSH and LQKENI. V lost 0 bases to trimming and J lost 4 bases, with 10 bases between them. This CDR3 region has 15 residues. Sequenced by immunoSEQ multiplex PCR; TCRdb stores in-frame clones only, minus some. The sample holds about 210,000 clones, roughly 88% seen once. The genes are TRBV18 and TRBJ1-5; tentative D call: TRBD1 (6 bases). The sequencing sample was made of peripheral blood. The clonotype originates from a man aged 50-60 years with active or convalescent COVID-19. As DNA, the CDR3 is TGTGCCAGCTCACCACCGGGACACCTTAATCAGCCCCAGCATTTT. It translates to CASSPPGHLNQPQHF.